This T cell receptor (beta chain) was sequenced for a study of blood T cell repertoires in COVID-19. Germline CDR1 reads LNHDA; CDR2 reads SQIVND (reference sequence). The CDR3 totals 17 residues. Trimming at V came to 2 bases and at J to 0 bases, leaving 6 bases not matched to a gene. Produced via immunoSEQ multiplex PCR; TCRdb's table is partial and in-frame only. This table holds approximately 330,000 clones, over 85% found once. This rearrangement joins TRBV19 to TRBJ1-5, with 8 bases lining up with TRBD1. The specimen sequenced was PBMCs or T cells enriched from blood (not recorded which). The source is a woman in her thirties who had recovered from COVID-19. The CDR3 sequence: CASSIRATGDSNQPQHF. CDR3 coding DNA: TGTGCCAGTAGTATACGAGCGACAGGGGATAGCAATCAGCCCCAGCATTTT.